These T cell receptor beta chains were read from a single sample in a study of blood T cell repertoires in COVID-19. The assay was immunoSEQ multiplex PCR, and TCRdb's table has in-frame clones only and misses some. The profile shows around 300,000 clones, around 87% of them singletons. Material for sequencing was PBMCs or T cells enriched from blood (not recorded which). The receptors here all came from a woman between 18 and 29 years old with acute COVID-19. CDR3s leave out the opening cysteine and the closing phenylalanine or tryptophan. D genes are given only for firm matches. Expanded clones get a size class; other rows say once, few or many, or leave the size out.

D	length	size	V	J	CDR3
-	13	-	TRBV4-1	TRBJ2-5	ASSQGAHHQETQY
-	11	-	TRBV11-2	TRBJ2-7	ASSPGQLYEQY
-	11	-	TRBV12-3/TRBV12-4	TRBJ1-3	AASPYLGNTIY
-	12	-	TRBV7-2	TRBJ1-4	ASSLFPTNEKLF
-	12	-	TRBV6-5	TRBJ1-5	ATLLHLRDQPQH
-	13	-	TRBV11-2	TRBJ2-1	ASSLVPLAINEQF
TRBD1	13	-	TRBV27	TRBJ1-1	ASSLSDRGYTEAF
TRBD2	15	-	TRBV7-8	TRBJ2-2	ASSLAWSGGNTGELF
TRBD2	13	-	TRBV19	TRBJ2-1	ASSIGGLARNEQF
-	12	-	TRBV5-6	TRBJ2-7	ASSGSLWVSEQY
-	14	-	TRBV5-5	TRBJ2-3	ASSFWRGSPTDTQY
TRBD1	14	-	TRBV19	TRBJ1-1	ASSVQPGQGKTEAF
TRBD1	15	-	TRBV6-2/TRBV6-3	TRBJ1-2	ASTPPSGTGVRYGYT
TRBD2	13	-	TRBV7-9	TRBJ2-3	ASSRGTSGTDTQY
-	10	once	TRBV3-1/TRBV3-2	TRBJ1-4	ASSQDRKKLF
-	13	-	TRBV2	TRBJ1-5	ASRRDSYSNQPQH
-	12	-	TRBV6-1	TRBJ1-5	ASRPTGENQPQH
TRBD2	15	-	TRBV6-4	TRBJ2-2	ASSQTTSSGVTGELF
TRBD2	13	-	TRBV20-1	TRBJ2-1	SASLGQRGYNEQF
-	14	-	TRBV5-8	TRBJ1-5	ASSLHMDSAGQPQH
-	12	-	TRBV11-2	TRBJ1-6	ASSLLEGNSPLH
TRBD2	15	-	TRBV7-6	TRBJ2-7	ASSARTYTSGTYEQY
TRBD1	14	-	TRBV9	TRBJ2-7	ASSDNPGTGGLEQY
TRBD1	14	-	TRBV28	TRBJ1-5	ASRPQGAGRNQPQH
-	13	-	TRBV6-4	TRBJ2-1	ASSDFRGVYYEQF
-	14	-	TRBV6-2/TRBV6-3	TRBJ1-2	ASSYGGYTRFYGYT
TRBD2	14	few	TRBV6-5	TRBJ2-7	ASSYSLSSGTREQY
TRBD2	12	-	TRBV28	TRBJ2-1	ASSLAGGNNEQF
-	12	-	TRBV21-1	TRBJ1-2	ASSKEGGDYGYT
TRBD2	15	-	TRBV5-6	TRBJ2-1	ASSMAGTSGMYNEQF
TRBD1	14	-	TRBV10-2	TRBJ1-3	ASSEQGPISGNTIY
TRBD1	13	few	TRBV9	TRBJ2-7	ASSVNGQGSYEQY
-	12	-	TRBV7-8	TRBJ2-3	ASSLDGGTDTQY
-	11	-	TRBV15	TRBJ2-3	ATSQLTSDTQY
-	12	-	TRBV30	TRBJ1-5	AWSATGIRQPQH
-	13	-	TRBV9	TRBJ2-2	ASSANRVVAGELF
TRBD2	14	once	TRBV5-5	TRBJ2-5	ASSLGLGRIKETQY
-	14	-	TRBV29-1	TRBJ1-3	SVVAEYSFSGNTIY